The source of this TCR beta chain is a study of blood T cell repertoires in COVID-19. Background on the study: COVID-19 samples from acute and convalescent phases originated in the United States, Italy and Spain.

The protocol was immunoSEQ multiplex PCR, while the TCRdb copy is restricted to in-frame clones and leaves out a portion. The sample carries fewer than 350,000 clones, roughly 90% recorded once. The CDR3 spans 13 residues. The junction had 3 bases not matched to a gene; V was cut back by 8 bases and J by 2 bases. The study recruited people aged about 18 to 89 years across about two dozen US areas. All recovered Cohort 3 donors got two negative PCRs, got clearance, or saw symptom resolution. The source material was PBMCs or T cells enriched from blood (not recorded which). This sequence was found in a woman aged 40 to 50 who had recovered from COVID-19. The chain couples TRBV12-3 or TRBV12-4 to TRBJ2-1; 7 positions agree with TRBD2. Here the CDR3 DNA reads TGTGCCAGCGCAGGGAGGGCCTACAATGAGCAGTTCTTC. Protein product: CASAGRAYNEQFF.